This paragraph covers one TCR beta chain sequence. The repertoire was sequenced with immunoSEQ multiplex PCR; TCRdb's copy has only in-frame clones and lacks some. The sample lists some 26,000 clones; around nine tenths were seen once. This record belongs to a study of blood T cell repertoires in COVID-19. Study details: Acute and convalescent COVID-19 samples came from the United States, Italy and Spain.

This CDR3 has 14 residues. V shed 3 bases and J 3 bases; nucleotides not matched to a gene: 5. The V gene's germline CDR1 is GTSNPN and CDR2 SVGIG (reference sequence). Sequenced: peripheral blood. The source of this sequence is a human donor with active COVID-19. The donor label of this sample is uncertain. The chain uses TRBV30 and TRBJ1-5; 7 bases are a match to TRBD1. In DNA form, the CDR3 reads TGTGCCTGGAGGAAGACAGGGTCCAATCAGCCCCAGCATTTT. This gives the protein CAWRKTGSNQPQHF.